This paragraph reports one T cell receptor (beta chain). The data belong to a study of CD8 T cells in Susac syndrome. J gave up 5 bases and V 6 bases, and 12 bases lay outside the gene matches. This CDR3 has 14 residues. The germline CDR1 and CDR2 sequences are DFQATT and SNEGSKA (reference sequence). Random hexamers were used to reverse transcribe roughly 0.5 to 1 ug of RNA. Multiplex immunoSEQ PCR targeted 54 Vbeta and 13 Jbeta TCR beta segments. TCRdb called the immunoSEQ multiplex PCR reads again in MiXCR, with one record for every CDR3 protein. The table has over 95,000 distinct CDR3 sequences, about 90% seen once. The authors sequenced TCR beta from blood CD8+ and CD4+ T cells. The individuals used as controls were healthy donors who had been matched for both age and sex. FACS enriched CD8+ TEMRA cells, while bulk CD8+ and CD4+ were negatively isolated.

This chain joins TRBV20-1 and TRBJ2-5; 7 bases are shared with TRBD2. The clonotype was recovered from a human donor in good health. The sequenced material came from CD8+ T cells from PBMCs. Written as DNA, the CDR3 is TGCAGTGCCACCCGCGAGGGAGGGTGGGAGACCCAGTACTTC. The encoded protein is CSATREGGWETQYF.